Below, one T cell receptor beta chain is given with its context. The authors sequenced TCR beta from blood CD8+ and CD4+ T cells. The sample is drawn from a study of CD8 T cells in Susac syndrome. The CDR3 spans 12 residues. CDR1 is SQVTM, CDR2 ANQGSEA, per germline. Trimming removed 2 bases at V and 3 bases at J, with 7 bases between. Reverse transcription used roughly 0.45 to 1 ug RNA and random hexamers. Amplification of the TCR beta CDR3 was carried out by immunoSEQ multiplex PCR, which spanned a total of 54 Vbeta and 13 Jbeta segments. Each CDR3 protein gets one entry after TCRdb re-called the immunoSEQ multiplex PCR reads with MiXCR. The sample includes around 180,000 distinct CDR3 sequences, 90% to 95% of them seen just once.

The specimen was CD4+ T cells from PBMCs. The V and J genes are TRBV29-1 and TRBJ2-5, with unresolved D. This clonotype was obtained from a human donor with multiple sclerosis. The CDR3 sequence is CSVERAEETQYF. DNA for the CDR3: TGCAGCGTTGAACGGGCAGAAGAGACCCAGTACTTC.